The 5 T cell receptor beta chains given below trace back to one sample, sequenced in a study of T cells after yellow fever vaccination. A single record per CDR3 protein comes from TCRdb applying MiXCR to the 5' RACE reads. There are tens of thousands of distinct CDR3 sequences in the sample; 6.5% occur only once, and 30% to 45% lies in the top ten. Source: CD8+ T cells sorted from PBMCs, taken about 49 days after the first yellow fever vaccination. All receptors come from a man aged 18 to 29 who received the YFV17D yellow fever vaccine.

There are many counts of this clonotype. This rearrangement joins TRBV7-9 to TRBJ1-6; a possible D gene is TRBD1 (5 bases). In germline, CDR1 is SEHNR, CDR2 FQNEAQ (reference sequence). This CDR3 has 14 amino acids. V lost 1 base and J 7 bases, leaving 8 bases between the germline ends. CDR3 DNA: TGTGCCAGCAGCTTAGTCCAGGGAAATTCACCCCTCCACTTT. It is translated as CASSLVQGNSPLHF.

The table lists this clonotype with many counts. CDR3 region: CASSLTTAAFYGYTF. In DNA, the CDR3 is TGTGCCAGCAGTTTAACGACGGCAGCTTTCTATGGCTACACCTTC. The genes are TRBV27 and TRBJ1-2; no clear D gene. Germline CDR1 is MNHEY and CDR2 is SMNVEV (reference sequence). CDR3 length equals 15 residues. Trimming took 2 bases from V and 4 from J, leaving 14 bases between them.

This clonotype came up many times. This rearrangement joins TRBV13 to TRBJ1-1; D is unresolved. Deletions cut 1 base from V and 5 bases from J, with 8 bases between. This CDR3 has 13 amino acids. The germline gives CDR1 PRHDT, CDR2 FYEKMQ (reference sequence). The CDR3 DNA sequence: TGTGCCAGCAGCTTAGATGCCGATACTGAAGCTTTCTTT. Protein: CASSLDADTEAFF.

The CDR3 loop is CASSSTTSLSYNEQFF. CDR3 nucleotides: TGTGCCAGCAGCTCCACTACTAGCCTTTCGTACAATGAGCAGTTCTTC. The V gene is TRBV7-9, the J gene TRBJ2-1, with a weak D call TRBD2 (6 bases). Per germline, CDR1 SEHNR and CDR2 FQNEAQ (reference sequence). The ends were cut back, 4 bases at V and 4 bases at J, with 17 bases in the middle. There are 16 residues in the CDR3.

This clonotype was seen at least ten times. V and J are TRBV7-9 and TRBJ2-2; TRBD1 might be the D (5 bases). V gave up 5 bases and J gave up 3 bases, with 7 bases separating them. The CDR3 spans 13 residues. Germline lookup yields CDR1 SEHNR and CDR2 FQNEAQ (reference sequence). The CDR3 nucleotides read TGTGCCAGCAGCCTACAGGACACCGGGGAGCTGTTTTTT. It yields the protein CASSLQDTGELFF.